The clone carrying this TCR beta chain has a single count. Germline-derived CDR1 and CDR2 are LGHDT and YNNKEL (reference sequence). The CDR3 runs to 13 residues. V shed 3 bases, J shed 5 bases, and the junction held 3 bases outside the gene matches. The source of the sample is a study of blood T cell repertoires in COVID-19. At the level of the study: The analysed material was cDNA or gDNA that came from T cells, B-cell-depleted T cells, or PBMCs.

The data were produced by immunoSEQ multiplex PCR, yet TCRdb's version contains in-frame clones alone and is incomplete. The sample shows roughly 96,000 clones, more than 75% of them seen only once. This sequence joins TRBV3-1 (or the pseudogene TRBV3-2) and TRBJ2-5; 7 bases match TRBD2. Sequenced sample: peripheral blood. The sequence was obtained from an elderly man with acute or convalescent COVID-19. The CDR3 spells CASSQMGGETQYF. The CDR3 bases are TGTGCCAGCAGCCAGATGGGGGGGGAGACCCAGTACTTC.